These 23 T cell receptor beta chains originate from one sample sequenced in a study of immune characterization of retroperitoneal liposarcoma. TCRdb processed the PCR reads anew with MiXCR; each CDR3 protein has one entry. The data contain 10,000 or so distinct CDR3 sequences, 25% to 30% of them singletons. Material for sequencing was tumor tissue. Receptor source: a male donor with retroperitoneal liposarcoma.

This clonotype is medium-sized. The chain uses TRBV7-2 and TRBJ2-3, with 8 nucleotides matching TRBD2. V gave up 6 bases and J gave up 2 bases; unmatched junction bases: 13. CDR1 and CDR2 (germline): SGHTA, FQGNSA. This CDR3 spans 17 amino acids. The CDR3 region has the DNA TGTGCCAGCAGACCTACTAAACTAGCGGTCGACACAGATACGCAGTATTTT. Translation gives CASRPTKLAVDTDTQYF.

The V call is TRBV7-2, the J call TRBJ2-4; D gene ambiguous. Trimming took off 1 base at V and 5 bases at J, with 15 bases between the two ends. CDR3 size: 16 residues. Per germline, CDR1 SGHTA and CDR2 FQGNSA. The CDR3 protein is CASSLVPGRDENIQYF. The CDR3 DNA reads as TGTGCCAGCAGCTTAGTGCCAGGACGCGACGAAAACATTCAGTACTTC. The full variable domain, rest sourced from reference TRBV7-2 and TRBJ2-4, is GAGVSQSPSNKVTEKGKDVELRCDPISGHTALYWYRQSLGQGLEFLIYFQGNSAPDKSGLPSDRFSAERTGGSVSTLTIQRTQQEDSAVYLCASSLVPGRDENIQYFGAGTRLSVL.

In its sample, this clonotype is medium-sized. The chain combines TRBV6-1 with TRBJ1-5; D call uncertain. Germline V CDR1 and CDR2: MNHNS, SASEGT. Trimming pared 5 bases from V and 4 bases from J, leaving 9 bases between. The CDR3 covers 13 residues. In DNA, the CDR3 is TGTGCCAGCAGTTATTCCCGGAATCAGCCCCAGCATTTT. Translating it yields CASSYSRNQPQHF.

This chain links TRBV4-1 with TRBJ2-1; 9 bases are a match to TRBD1. Germline V gene data show CDR1 as MGHRA and CDR2 as YSYEKL. After removal of 3 bases from V and 4 bases from J, the junction contained 10 bases not matched to a gene. The CDR3 is 17 residues long. CDR3 protein: CASSHNNRGLGYNEQFF. Here the CDR3 DNA reads TGCGCCAGCAGCCATAATAACAGGGGGCTGGGGTACAATGAGCAGTTCTTC.

This clonotype has at least ten counts. The chain employs TRBV6-1 and TRBJ2-1, with D possibly being TRBD1 or TRBD2 (5 bases each). The J call may be incorrect, as the DNA end agrees better with TRBJ2-7. This CDR3 comprises 15 residues. Per germline, CDR1 MNHNS and CDR2 SASEGT. CDR3 coding DNA: TGTGCCAGCAGTGAAAGGGGAACCGGGGCCTACGAGCAGTACTTC. Translation gives CASSERGTGAYEQYF.

Of note for this clonotype: This is likely a read error, given that the CDR3 carries no conserved phenylalanine or tryptophan at its end. V usage is TRBV7-6 and J usage is TRBJ2-1; 14 nucleotides match TRBD2. The CDR3 length is 20 residues. J lost 2 bases, V lost 1 base, and 10 bases had no gene match. Germline values: CDR1 SGHVS, CDR2 FNYEAQ. The CDR3 DNA sequence: TGTGCCAGCAGCTTAGTCCCGGGACTAGCGGGAGTGGGGACCTACAATGAGCAGTTCTCC. Its translation is CASSLVPGLAGVGTYNEQFS.

This clonotype came up many times. V gene TRBV6-6 combines with J gene TRBJ2-1; 14 nucleotides agree with TRBD2. The closer fit of TRBJ2-7 to the DNA end suggests the J call may be wrong. Germline V CDR1 and CDR2: MNHNY, SVGAGI (reference sequence). This CDR3 is 16 amino acids long. The CDR3 nucleotides are TGTGCCAGCAGTTACTCGATTGGACTAGCGGGAGGTGAGCAGTACTTC. It codes for CASSYSIGLAGGEQYF.

In this sample, this clonotype turned up many times. This sequence joins TRBV12-3 or TRBV12-4 and TRBJ2-1; D not certain. This CDR3 is built from 13 residues. V lost 7 bases and J lost 13, with 20 bases in between. Written as DNA, the CDR3 is TGTGCCAGCACCTCCTCCTCTCAAGAGACCCAGTTCTTC. This translates into CASTSSSQETQFF.

This sequence joins TRBV12-3 or TRBV12-4 and TRBJ2-5; TRBD2 aligns across 7 bases. The DNA matches TRBJ2-4 better at its end, which makes the J call doubtful. CDR3 size: 14 residues. In nucleotides, the CDR3 is TGTGCCAGCAGTTGGGGGGGGTCAAGGAACATTCAGTACTTC. Its translation is CASSWGGSRNIQYF.

Here the CDR3 DNA reads TGTGCCAGCAGTTCCAGTGGAACCCTTTCCTACGAGCAGTACTTC. Encoded protein: CASSSSGTLSYEQYF. This sequence joins TRBV12-3 or TRBV12-4 and TRBJ2-1, with D uncertain. With the DNA end fitting TRBJ2-7 better, the J assignment may be wrong. The CDR3 has 15 amino acids.

On this clonotype itself: This may be a read error: a much more frequent sequence differs by one nucleotide. It is likely a read error, because the conserved phenylalanine at the end of the CDR3 is missing. The V and J genes are TRBV6-1 and TRBJ2-1; no firm D call. The CDR3 runs to 12 residues. CDR1 is MNHNS, CDR2 SASEGT, per germline. Trimming removed 6 bases at V and 6 bases at J, with 9 bases between. The CDR3: CASRDPSNEQFL. The CDR3, as DNA: TGTGCCAGCAGGGACCCATCCAATGAGCAGTTCTTA.

This clonotype was counted only a few times. CDR3 DNA: TGTGCCAGCAGCCCTAGCCGGAACACCATATATTTT. Amino acid sequence: CASSPSRNTIYF. This chain connects TRBV7-2 to TRBJ1-3; D not certain. The CDR3 is 12 residues long. Trimming removed 5 bases from V and 7 bases from J, with 9 bases in between. CDR1 is SGHTA and CDR2 is FQGNSA in the germline V gene.

This clonotype was seen more than once but under ten times. The rearrangement uses TRBV6-2 or TRBV6-3 and TRBJ2-1, with 9 positions matching TRBD2. The J call could be wrong; TRBJ2-7 is a better fit for the DNA end. CDR3 length equals 14 residues. The germline V gene encodes CDR1 MNHEY and CDR2 SVGEGT. CDR3 in DNA: TGTGCCAGCAGTTTCTATAGCGGGAGAGGGGAGCAGTACTTC. Translating gives CASSFYSGRGEQYF.

This clonotype was observed a handful of times. V is TRBV12-5 and J is TRBJ2-5; D is perhaps TRBD1 or TRBD2 (5 bases each). The germline CDR1 and CDR2 sequences are LGHNT and FRNRAP. The V gene lost 1 base and the J gene lost 1 base, with 22 bases spanning the gap. The CDR3 runs 19 residues. CDR3 in amino acids: CASGLALGPANRIQETQYF. CDR3 nucleotides: TGTGCTAGTGGTTTGGCCCTGGGACCCGCCAATCGCATCCAAGAGACCCAGTACTTC.

The chain combines TRBV10-1 with TRBJ2-3; D is perhaps TRBD1 (6 bases). Germline lookup yields CDR1 WNHNN and CDR2 SYGVQD (reference sequence). The CDR3 spans 15 residues. Trimming stripped 5 bases from V and 5 bases from J, with 17 bases between. CDR3 DNA: TGCGCCAGCAGTCGGAGTGGGGACACAAGAGATACGCAGTATTTT. Translating it yields CASSRSGDTRDTQYF.

The V gene is TRBV11-2, the J gene TRBJ2-1; D not resolved. The CDR3 has 14 residues. Per the germline V gene, CDR1 is SGHAT and CDR2 is FQNNGV. Trimming took off 3 bases at V and 10 bases at J, with 16 bases between the two ends. This CDR3 reads CASSFAGPNYEQFF. In DNA form, the CDR3 reads TGTGCCAGCAGCTTCGCCGGGCCCAACTACGAGCAGTTCTTC.

At least ten counts were recorded for this clonotype. The CDR3: CATAIAGGRNEQFF. The CDR3 nucleotides read TGTGCCACCGCCATAGCGGGAGGGCGCAATGAGCAGTTCTTC. The chain is built from TRBV24-1 and TRBJ2-1, with 11 bases fitting TRBD2. The CDR3 covers 14 residues. Trimming cost V 9 bases and J 6 bases; bases outside gene matches: 6. The germline gives CDR1 KGHDR, CDR2 SFDVKD.

A few counts support this clonotype. This may stem from a read error, because a much larger clone lies one nucleotide away. The chain links TRBV6-1 to TRBJ2-3; tentatively, D is TRBD2 (6 bases). The J call may be incorrect, as the DNA end agrees better with TRBJ2-7. CDR1 and CDR2 (germline): MNHNS, SASEGT. This CDR3 has 14 residues. The CDR3 region is CASSRARARDEQYF. The CDR3 DNA is TGTGCCAGCAGCCGGGCAAGGGCGCGGGATGAGCAGTACTTC.

The rearrangement uses TRBV12-3 or TRBV12-4 and TRBJ2-1; TRBD2 might be the D (7 bases). Judging by the DNA end, TRBJ2-7 fits better; the J call may be wrong. This CDR3 has 15 residues. DNA of the CDR3: TGTGCCAGCAGTTTGGGGGGGCGGATGTCCTACGAGCAGTACTTC. Protein product: CASSLGGRMSYEQYF.

The V gene is TRBV6-1, the J gene TRBJ1-2; D is ambiguous. In germline, CDR1 is MNHNS, CDR2 SASEGT. The CDR3 totals 16 residues. V shed 0 bases and J shed 5 bases, with 16 bases lying between them. The CDR3 reads CASSEAQQPLIYGYTF. CDR3 bases: TGTGCCAGCAGTGAAGCGCAACAGCCACTAATTTATGGCTACACCTTC.

This clonotype was counted between two and nine times. This sequence joins TRBV12-3 or TRBV12-4 and TRBJ2-3; 10 nucleotides line up with TRBD2. The CDR3 consists of 14 residues. J gave up 4 bases and V 7 bases, and 5 bases lay outside the gene matches. DNA of the CDR3: TGTGCCAGCAAGGCTAGCGGGAGCGCAGATACGCAGTATTTT. This codes for CASKASGSADTQYF.

This chain links TRBV5-6 with TRBJ2-1; D ambiguous. This CDR3 is 13 amino acids long. The V and J ends lost 0 bases and 13 bases respectively, with 14 bases between them. Germline V CDR1 and CDR2: SGHDT, YYEEEE. DNA for the CDR3: TGTGCCAGCAGCTTGGGACTTGGCAAGGCCCAGTTCTTC. Translation gives CASSLGLGKAQFF. The variable domain in full, completed from reference TRBV5-6 and TRBJ2-1, reads DAGVTQSPTHLIKTRGQQVTLRCSPKSGHDTVSWYQQALGQGPQFIFQYYEEEERQRGNFPDRFSGHQFPNYSSELNVNALLLGDSALYLCASSLGLGKAQFFGPGTRLTVL.

This clonotype has just a few counts. V usage is TRBV6-1 and J usage is TRBJ2-1, with TRBD2 matching over 7 bases. The CDR3 loop spans 22 amino acids. V trimming: 6 bases; J trimming: 3 bases; junction bases outside the gene matches: 29. Germline values: CDR1 MNHNS, CDR2 SASEGT. CDR3 sequence (DNA): TGTGCCAGCAGCCCAGGCAATACTGGGACTATTAGGGGAAGGGGTCTCTACAATGAGCAGTTCTTC. Encoded protein: CASSPGNTGTIRGRGLYNEQFF.